This T cell receptor beta chain was captured in a study of cytomegalovirus exposure and HLA in healthy donors. Findings of the study overall: TCR beta sequences reportedly predicted most subjects' HLA-A and HLA-B alleles accurately. Analysis was carried out at a later point, and it linked a missense DCLRE1C variant to TCR beta V- and J-gene trimming. In an earlier analysis, in under 700 donors, most V segments appeared productive either ~87% or ~30% of the time.

In the PCR, 60 Vbeta and 13 Jbeta primers were used. Assay used: immunoSEQ multiplex PCR; TCRdb lists only in-frame clones, some missing. The repertoire consists of about 93,000 clones, with about four fifths occurring once and the leading ten covering approximately 3.9%. Comment on this clone: Its antigen is currently unknown.

Germline assignment: CDR1 SEHNR and CDR2 FQNEAQ (reference sequence). The CDR3 runs 17 residues. Trimming removed 2 bases from V and 2 bases from J; junction bases left unmatched: 5. This receptor was identified in a man aged 50 to 60 in good health and CMV-seronegative. The chain employs TRBV7-9 and TRBJ2-1; 11 bases align to TRBD2. Sequencing was done on a sample of PBMCs. The CDR3 reads CASSLSASGRTYNEQFF. In DNA form, the CDR3 reads TGTGCCAGCAGCTTATCGGCTAGCGGGAGGACCTACAATGAGCAGTTCTTC.